What follows are 10 T cell receptor beta chains derived from one specimen sequenced in a study of T-cell memory formation after mild COVID-19. TCRdb used MiXCR to reprocess the 5' RACE reads, holding one entry per CDR3 protein. The sample holds under 250,000 distinct CDR3 sequences, just over 15% seen once. The sample taken for sequencing was PBMCs or a T cell subset sorted from them (not recorded which). These receptors all come from an adult woman who had mild COVID-19 (a few samples of this study predate the infection). Cell type and time point are not known.

Sample share makes this clonotype medium-sized. The CDR3 protein is CASSLRREDEKLFF. The CDR3 nucleotides read TGTGCCAGCAGTCTCCGGAGGGAAGATGAAAAACTGTTTTTT. The V call is TRBV7-9, the J call TRBJ1-4, with D unresolved. Germline CDR1 SEHNR, CDR2 FQNEAQ (reference sequence). This CDR3 comprises 14 residues. Trimming pared 6 bases from V and 6 bases from J, leaving 14 bases between.

The chain is built from TRBV5-5 and TRBJ2-7; D is undetermined. Germline-derived CDR1 and CDR2 are SGHKS and YYEKEE (reference sequence). The CDR3 has 12 amino acids. V shed 0 bases and J shed 3 bases, with 4 bases lying between them. The CDR3 loop reads CASSLAYYEQYF. CDR3 bases: TGTGCCAGCAGCTTGGCGTACTACGAGCAGTACTTC.

This clonotype was observed at least ten times. The CDR3 nucleotides read TGCAGTGCTGAGCGGACTAGCGGAATGGCCTTCACCCAGTACTTC. Translated: CSAERTSGMAFTQYF. The rearrangement uses TRBV20-1 and TRBJ2-5, with 10 bases fitting TRBD2. The V gene end was trimmed by 5 bases and the J gene end by 8 bases; junction bases not matched to a gene: 14. CDR3 length: 15 residues. Germline CDR1 is DFQATT and CDR2 is SNEGSKA (reference sequence).

This clonotype was seen only a few times. This chain connects TRBV6-2 or TRBV6-3 to TRBJ1-5, with TRBD1 matching over 9 bases. The CDR3 is 14 residues long. CDR1 MNHEY and CDR2 SVGEGT come from the germline V gene. The junction had 7 bases not matched to a gene; V was cut back by 4 bases and J by 9 bases. The CDR3 nucleotides are TGTGCCAGCAGTTCCGACAGGGGGATTCGGCCCCAGCATTTT. Translating gives CASSSDRGIRPQHF.

The chain has TRBV27 and TRBJ2-5; a possible D gene is TRBD2 (6 bases). The length of the CDR3 is 14 residues. From germline, CDR1 is MNHEY and CDR2 SMNVEV (reference sequence). Between the trimmed V and J ends, which lost 4 bases and 2 bases, there was a span of 11 bases. The CDR3 bases are TGTGCCAGCAGTTACCGGGGGAGGCAAGAGACCCAGTACTTC. This encodes CASSYRGRQETQYF.

CDR3 amino acids: CASSSLSGSVYNEQFF. The CDR3 coding sequence is TGTGCCAGCAGCTCCCTTAGCGGGAGTGTCTACAATGAGCAGTTCTTC. The chain is built from TRBV11-3 and TRBJ2-1; 9 bases agree with TRBD2. The CDR3 is 16 residues long. Germline V CDR1 and CDR2: SGHNT, YENEEA. V was clipped by 4 bases and J by 3 bases; unmatched bases: 7.

V gene TRBV12-3 or TRBV12-4 combines with J gene TRBJ2-7; 9 bases agree with TRBD1. The CDR3 contains 16 residues. V gave up 1 base and J gave up 0 bases; unmatched junction bases: 4. The CDR3 nucleotides are TGTGCCAGCAGTTTAGGTCGGGACAGGGTCTCCTACGAGCAGTACTTC. Its protein product is CASSLGRDRVSYEQYF.

The gene calls are TRBV6-5 and TRBJ1-1; the match to TRBD1 covers 8 bases. This CDR3 spans 16 amino acids. Germline V gene sequence: CDR1 MNHEY, CDR2 SVGAGI. V trimming: 2 bases; J trimming: 5 bases; junction bases outside the gene matches: 10. The CDR3 protein is CASSYVYRGKSTEAFF. CDR3 DNA sequence: TGTGCCAGCAGTTACGTTTACAGGGGGAAAAGTACTGAAGCTTTCTTT.

The J gene is TRBJ2-7, the V gene TRBV5-1, with 9 bases that match TRBD2. The CDR3 contains 15 residues. The trim removed 4 bases at V and 6 bases at J, leaving 11 bases unmatched. Germline lookup yields CDR1 SGHRS and CDR2 YFSETQ. The CDR3 loop reads CASSPTVAGVSEQYF. In DNA form, the CDR3 reads TGCGCCAGCAGCCCCACGGTAGCGGGGGTAAGCGAGCAGTACTTC.

This sequence joins TRBV19 and TRBJ2-4; D is possibly TRBD1 or TRBD2 (5 bases each). The CDR3 sequence is 13 residues long. The V end lost 6 bases, the J end lost 6 bases, and 12 bases lay between the germline ends. The V gene's germline CDR1 is LNHDA and CDR2 SQIVND (reference sequence). CDR3 loop: CASRLTGRNIQYF. DNA for the CDR3: TGTGCCAGTAGGCTTACGGGGCGAAACATTCAGTACTTC. Filled out from reference TRBV19 and TRBJ2-4, the complete variable domain reads DGGITQSPKYLFRKEGQNVTLSCEQNLNHDAMYWYRQDPGQGLRLIYYSQIVNDFQKGDIAEGYSVSREKKESFPLTVTSAQKNPTAFYLCASRLTGRNIQYFGAGTRLSVL.